Listed here is a single T cell receptor (beta chain). This specimen belongs to a study of blood T cell repertoires in COVID-19. Study-level background: Collection of acute and convalescent COVID-19 samples took place in the United States, Italy and Spain.

Seattle-derived patients entered the study during active infection and were followed longitudinally. Method: immunoSEQ multiplex PCR; TCRdb's copy keeps in-frame clones and lacks some. The sample contains over 200,000 clones, more than 85% of which appear only once. This TCR derives from a man between 60 and 75 years old with COVID-19, enrolled during active disease. Sequencing input: peripheral blood.

Here the CDR3 reads CASSPRGQGRMNTEAFF. The CDR3 region has the DNA TGTGCCAGCTCACCACGGGGACAGGGTCGCATGAACACTGAAGCTTTCTTT. J is TRBJ1-1 and V is TRBV18; TRBD1 matches 9 bases. The germline V gene encodes CDR1 KGHSH and CDR2 LQKENI. Trimming took 1 base from V and 0 from J; bases not matched to a gene: 6. This CDR3 spans 17 amino acids.